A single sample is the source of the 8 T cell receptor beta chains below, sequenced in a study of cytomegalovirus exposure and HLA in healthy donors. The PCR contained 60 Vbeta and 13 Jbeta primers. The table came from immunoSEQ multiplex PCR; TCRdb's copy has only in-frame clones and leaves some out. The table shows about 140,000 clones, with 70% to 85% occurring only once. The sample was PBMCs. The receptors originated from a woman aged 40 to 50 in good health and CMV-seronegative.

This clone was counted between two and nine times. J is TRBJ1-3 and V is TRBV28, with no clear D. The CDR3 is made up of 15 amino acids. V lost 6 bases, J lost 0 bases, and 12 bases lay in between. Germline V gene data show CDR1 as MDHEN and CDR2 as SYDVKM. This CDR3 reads CASRGGPSSGNTIYF. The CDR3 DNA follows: TGTGCCAGCAGGGGAGGGCCGAGCTCTGGAAACACCATATATTTT.

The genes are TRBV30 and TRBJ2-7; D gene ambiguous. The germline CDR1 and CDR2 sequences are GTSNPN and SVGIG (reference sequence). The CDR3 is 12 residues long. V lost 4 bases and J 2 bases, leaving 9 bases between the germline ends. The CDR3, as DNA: TGTGCCTGGAACCTAGATGCCTACGAGCAGTACTTC. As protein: CAWNLDAYEQYF.

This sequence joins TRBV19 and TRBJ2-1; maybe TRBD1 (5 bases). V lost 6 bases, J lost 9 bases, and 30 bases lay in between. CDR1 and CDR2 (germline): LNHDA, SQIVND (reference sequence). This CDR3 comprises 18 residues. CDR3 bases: TGTGCCAGTAGCCAGCTGAAGGGGCAGACTTCCCCCAACAGTGAGCAGTTCTTC. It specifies CASSQLKGQTSPNSEQFF.

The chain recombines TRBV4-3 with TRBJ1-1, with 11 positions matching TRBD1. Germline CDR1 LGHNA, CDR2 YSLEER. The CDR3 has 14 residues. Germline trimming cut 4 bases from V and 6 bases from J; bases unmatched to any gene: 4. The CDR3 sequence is CASSPGQGVSEAFF. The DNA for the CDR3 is TGCGCCAGCAGCCCGGGACAGGGGGTCTCTGAAGCTTTCTTT.

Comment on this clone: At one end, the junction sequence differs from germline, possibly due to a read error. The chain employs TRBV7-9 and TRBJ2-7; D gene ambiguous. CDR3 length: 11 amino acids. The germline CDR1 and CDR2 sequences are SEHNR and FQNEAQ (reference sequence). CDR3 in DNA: TGTTCCAGCGAGGCGGACTACGAGCAGTACTTC. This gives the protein CSSEADYEQYF.

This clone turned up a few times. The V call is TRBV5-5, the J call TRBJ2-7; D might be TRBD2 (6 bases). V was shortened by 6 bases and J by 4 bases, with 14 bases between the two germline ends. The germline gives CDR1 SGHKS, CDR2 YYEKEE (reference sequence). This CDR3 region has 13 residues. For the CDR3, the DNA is TGTGCCAGCAAAGGGGACTCATCATACGAGCAGTACTTC. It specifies CASKGDSSYEQYF. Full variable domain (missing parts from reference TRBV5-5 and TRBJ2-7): DAGVTQSPTHLIKTRGQQVTLRCSPISGHKSVSWYQQVLGQGPQFIFQYYEKEERGRGNFPDRFSARQFPNYSSELNVNALLLGDSALYLCASKGDSSYEQYFGPGTRLTVT.

In nucleotides, the CDR3 is TGTGCCAGCAGCATCCATAGCGTCGCTTATGGGGAACTGTTTTTT. Protein sequence: CASSIHSVAYGELFF. V gene TRBV11-2 combines with J gene TRBJ1-4; D gene uncertain. The length of the CDR3 is 15 residues. Looked up from germline, CDR1 is SGHAT and CDR2 is FQNNGV. Trimming took 5 bases from V and 12 from J, leaving 22 bases between them.

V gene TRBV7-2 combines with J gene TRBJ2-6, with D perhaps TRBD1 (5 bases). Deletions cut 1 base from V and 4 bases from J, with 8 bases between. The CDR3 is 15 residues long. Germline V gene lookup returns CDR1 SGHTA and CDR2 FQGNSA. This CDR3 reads CASSLEGVGANVLTF. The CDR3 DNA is TGTGCCAGCAGCTTAGAAGGGGTCGGGGCCAACGTCCTGACTTTC.